The rows below give T cell receptor beta chains drawn from one sample of a study of response to subunit inactivated influenza vaccine. TCRdb reprocessed the RT-PCR reads with MiXCR, giving one entry per CDR3 protein. The table lists 400,000 to 650,000 distinct CDR3 sequences, about 7.2% of them singletons, with 10% to 15% in the top ten. The source was PBMCs from blood, collected less than 25 months after vaccination. The receptors shown here come from a man between 50 and 69 years old who received an inactivated influenza vaccine. CDR3s include the opening cysteine and the closing phenylalanine or tryptophan. The D gene is left open where the match is weak. Expanded clones get a size class; other rows say once, few or many, or leave the size out.

D	size	V	J	DNA	CDR3
TRBD2	-	TRBV7-6	TRBJ2-7	TGTGCCAGCAGCCGCGGGACTAGCTACGAGCAGTACTTC	CASSRGTSYEQYF
TRBD2	-	TRBV20-1	TRBJ2-1	TGCAGTGCTAGAGATCTCCTAACAGCGGGAGATGAGCAGTTCTTC	CSARDLLTAGDEQFF
TRBD1	few	TRBV29-1	TRBJ1-1	TGCAGCGTTGAAAGGAACAGGGGTGGCACTGAAGCTTTCTTT	CSVERNRGGTEAFF
TRBD1	-	TRBV7-2	TRBJ2-3	TGTGCCAGCAGCCAAAGACAGGGGTCCGCCGGGAATACGCAGTATTTT	CASSQRQGSAGNTQYF
-	-	TRBV10-3	TRBJ1-5	TGTGCCATCAGTGGGGACAATGATCAGCCCCAGCATTTT	CAISGDNDQPQHF
TRBD1	-	TRBV25-1	TRBJ1-5	TGTGCCAGCAGTTCCAGGAAGGGACAGGGGGAGATGCATAGCAATCAGCCCCAGCATTTT	CASSSRKGQGEMHSNQPQHF
TRBD2	few	TRBV12-3/TRBV12-4	TRBJ2-5	TGTGCCAGCAGTTTAGCTAGCGGGGGAGGAGGAGAGACCCAGTACTTC	CASSLASGGGGETQYF
-	-	TRBV9	TRBJ1-5	TGTGCCAGCAGCGCCGGCGTGGGGGGGTGCAATCAGCCCCAGCATTTT	CASSAGVGGCNQPQHF
-	-	TRBV15	TRBJ2-2	TGTGCCACCAGCAGTACTACGACCGGGGAGCTGTTTTTT	CATSSTTTGELFF
-	few	TRBV27	TRBJ2-3	TGTGCCAGCAGTTTCGGTCAGTTTGTCCATACGCAGTATTTT	CASSFGQFVHTQYF
TRBD1	-	TRBV3-1	TRBJ1-5	TGTGCCAGCAGCCAATCCGACAGGGGGTACAATCAGCCCCAGCATTTT	CASSQSDRGYNQPQHF
TRBD1	-	TRBV10-1	TRBJ2-7	TGCGCCAGCAGTGAGAACCTCTCCGGACAGGCCGAGCAGTACTTC	CASSENLSGQAEQYF
TRBD2	many	TRBV9	TRBJ2-2	TGTGCCAGCAGCGTAGGTGGACTAGCGGGAGGTAACACCGGGGAGCTGTTTTTT	CASSVGGLAGGNTGELFF
-	few	TRBV20-1	TRBJ2-1	TGCAGTGCTAGAGTAGTCGTTGAGCAGTTCTTC	CSARVVVEQFF
TRBD1	-	TRBV6-5	TRBJ1-2	TGTGCCAGCAGTTACCGGGCAGGGGGCTATGGCTACACCTTC	CASSYRAGGYGYTF
TRBD1	few	TRBV6-1	TRBJ2-7	TGTGCCAGCCGGGACCGGGACAGCTATTACGAGCAGTACTTC	CASRDRDSYYEQYF
-	many	TRBV7-2	TRBJ2-2	TGTGCCAGCAGCTTACAGAGCTTCACCGGGGAGCTGTTTTTT	CASSLQSFTGELFF
TRBD1	-	TRBV24-1	TRBJ2-2	TGTGCCACCAGTGACCAGGGGACAGACACCGGGGAGCTGTTTTTT	CATSDQGTDTGELFF
TRBD2	many	TRBV5-4	TRBJ2-5	TGTGCCAGCAGCAGACGACTAGCGGGAAGCGGGGAGACCCAGTACTTC	CASSRRLAGSGETQYF
TRBD1	few	TRBV6-5	TRBJ2-5	TGTGCCAGCAGTTCTCAGGGGGCACAAGAGACCCAGTACTTC	CASSSQGAQETQYF
TRBD1	few	TRBV5-1	TRBJ2-5	TGCGCCAGCAGCCGGAGACAGGGGATTTCGAAAAAGACCCAGTACTTC	CASSRRQGISKKTQYF
-	-	TRBV14	TRBJ1-2	TGTGCCAGCAGCCAAGTGACAGCCTATGGCTACACCTTC	CASSQVTAYGYTF
-	few	TRBV29-1	TRBJ1-2	TGCAGCGTTGTAGGGGATCATGGCTACACCTTC	CSVVGDHGYTF
-	few	TRBV4-2	TRBJ2-5	TGTGCCAGCAGCCAAGTGGCCGTCCCCCAAGAGACCCAGTACTTC	CASSQVAVPQETQYF
-	many	TRBV4-3	TRBJ2-2	TGCGCCAGCAGCCAAGGGTATCGCAGGCCCCCCGGGGGCACCGGGGAGCTGTTTTTT	CASSQGYRRPPGGTGELFF
TRBD1	-	TRBV6-1	TRBJ2-3	TGTGCCAGCAGCCAGGACAGGCGCAGCACAGATACGCAGTATTTT	CASSQDRRSTDTQYF
-	-	TRBV14	TRBJ1-2	TGTGCCAGCAGCCAAACAGGGCTAAGAGGCTACACCTTC	CASSQTGLRGYTF
TRBD1	-	TRBV6-2/TRBV6-3	TRBJ1-5	TGTGCCAGCAGTTACGGGACAGGGTCTCACCAGCCCCAGCATTTT	CASSYGTGSHQPQHF
-	few	TRBV30	TRBJ1-2	TGTGCCTGGAGTGGCTCTGGACGGGAGCCGTATGGCTACACCTTC	CAWSGSGREPYGYTF
-	many	TRBV12-3/TRBV12-4	TRBJ2-3	TGTGCCAGCAGTTTAATACTGGGGAACACAGATACGCAGTATTTT	CASSLILGNTDTQYF
-	few	TRBV4-3	TRBJ2-3	TGCGCCAGCAGCCTCATCTTCGGGGATACGCAGTATTTT	CASSLIFGDTQYF
TRBD2	few	TRBV27	TRBJ2-1	TGTGCCAGCAGTATAGCGGGAGCGCGGAATGAGCAGTTCTTC	CASSIAGARNEQFF
TRBD2	-	TRBV20-1	TRBJ2-7	TGCAGTGCTCTAGCGGACTCCTACGAGCAGTACTTC	CSALADSYEQYF
-	-	TRBV27	TRBJ2-7	TGTGCCAGCAGTCCCTCTAGCAGCGGCTACGAGCAGTACTTC	CASSPSSSGYEQYF
TRBD1	few	TRBV5-1	TRBJ2-3	TGCGCCAGCAGCTTGAAGGGGACAGGGGCTGTGGATACGCAGTATTTT	CASSLKGTGAVDTQYF
TRBD2	few	TRBV10-3	TRBJ2-7	TGTGCCACCCTGGGAACAGCGGGAGAGCTCGAGCAGTACTTC	CATLGTAGELEQYF
-	-	TRBV6-1	TRBJ1-5	TGTGCCAGCAGTCCCCACAGGGACAATCAGCCCCAGCATTTT	CASSPHRDNQPQHF